The source of this TCR beta chain is a study of cytomegalovirus exposure and HLA in healthy donors. Points from the study as a whole: As a later analysis showed, a missense DCLRE1C variant was linked to trimming of TCR beta V- and J-genes. Donors belonging to an Asian-associated ancestry cluster reportedly showed fewer N-insertions in productive TCRs than the roughly 670-donor mean, according to what a later analysis found.

This CDR3 has 16 residues. V shed 0 bases and J 4 bases; nucleotides not matched to a gene: 5. CDR1 is SGHAT, CDR2 FQDESV, per germline (reference sequence). Comment on this clone: Its specificity is unknown.

The primer mix had 60 Vbeta and 13 Jbeta primers. TCRdb keeps only in-frame clones here, not all; method: immunoSEQ multiplex PCR. Of around 130,000 clones listed, approximately 71% are singletons. The TCR sequence derives from a woman aged 55-70 years in good health and CMV-seronegative. The J gene is TRBJ2-1, the V gene TRBV11-1; 8 positions match TRBD1. Sequenced sample: PBMCs. CDR3 protein: CASSLAGWDRYNEQFF. The CDR3 DNA is TGTGCCAGCAGCTTAGCGGGATGGGACAGGTACAATGAGCAGTTCTTC.